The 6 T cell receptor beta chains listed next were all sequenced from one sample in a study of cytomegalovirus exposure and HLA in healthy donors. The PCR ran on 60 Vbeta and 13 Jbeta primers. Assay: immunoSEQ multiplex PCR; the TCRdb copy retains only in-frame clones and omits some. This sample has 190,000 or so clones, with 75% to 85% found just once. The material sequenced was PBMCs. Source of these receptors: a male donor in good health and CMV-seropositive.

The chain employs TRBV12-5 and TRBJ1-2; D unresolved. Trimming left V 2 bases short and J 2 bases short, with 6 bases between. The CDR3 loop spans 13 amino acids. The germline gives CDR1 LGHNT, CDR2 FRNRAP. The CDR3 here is CASGLSGNYGYTF. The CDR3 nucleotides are TGTGCTAGTGGTTTGTCCGGGAACTATGGCTACACCTTC.

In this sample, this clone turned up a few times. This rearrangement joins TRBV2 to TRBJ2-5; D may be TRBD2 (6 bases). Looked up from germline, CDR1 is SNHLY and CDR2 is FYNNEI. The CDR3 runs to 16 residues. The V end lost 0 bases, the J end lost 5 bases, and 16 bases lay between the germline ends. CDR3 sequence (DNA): TGTGCCAGCAGTGAAGCGGGGGGAAGTTCGGGGGAGACCCAGTACTTC. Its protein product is CASSEAGGSSGETQYF.

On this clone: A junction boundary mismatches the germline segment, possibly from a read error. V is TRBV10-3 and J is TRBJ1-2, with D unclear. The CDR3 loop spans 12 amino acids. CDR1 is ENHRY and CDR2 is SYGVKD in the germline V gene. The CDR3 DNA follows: TGTGCCAGCAGTTACGGTTACTATGGCTACACCTTC. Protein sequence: CASSYGYYGYTF.

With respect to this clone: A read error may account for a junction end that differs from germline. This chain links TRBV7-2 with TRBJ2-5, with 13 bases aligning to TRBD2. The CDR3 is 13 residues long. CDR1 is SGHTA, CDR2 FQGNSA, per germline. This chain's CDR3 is CASSSLLAGGPHF. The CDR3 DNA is TGTGCCAGCAGCTCATTACTAGCGGGAGGGCCCCACTTC.

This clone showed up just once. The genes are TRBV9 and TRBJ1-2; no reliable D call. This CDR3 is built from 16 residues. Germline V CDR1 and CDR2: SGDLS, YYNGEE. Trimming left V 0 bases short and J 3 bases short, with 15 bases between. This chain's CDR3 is CASSVATPGFHYGYTF. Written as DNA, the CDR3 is TGTGCCAGCAGCGTAGCTACCCCAGGTTTTCACTATGGCTACACCTTC.

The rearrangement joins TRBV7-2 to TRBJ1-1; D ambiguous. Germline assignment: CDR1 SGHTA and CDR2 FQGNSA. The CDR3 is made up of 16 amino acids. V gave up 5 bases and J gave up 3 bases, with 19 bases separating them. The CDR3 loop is CASSPPNMRYYTEAFF. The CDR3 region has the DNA TGTGCCAGCAGCCCGCCCAATATGAGGTATTACACTGAAGCTTTCTTT.